A selection of T cell receptor beta chains follows, all from one sample in a study of T cells in Graves' hyperthyroidism and ophthalmopathy. MiXCR was run by TCRdb on the multiplex PCR reads, yielding one entry per CDR3 protein. The data contain some 360,000 distinct CDR3 sequences, roughly 13% of them singletons. Source material: blood. The receptors were sampled from a woman aged 60-70 years with Graves' hyperthyroidism. Both conserved end residues are part of each CDR3. Fields, in order: clone size, J gene, D gene, V gene, CDR3 DNA, CDR3 protein. A D gene is named only where the DNA matches it firmly. Size is omitted from some rows. Given values are once, few, many or a class for expanded clones.

.	TRBJ2-2	TRBD2	TRBV15	TGTGCCACCAGCAGAGATTCGGGGGGAGGTCTCACCGGGGAGCTGTTTTTT	CATSRDSGGGLTGELFF
.	TRBJ1-6	.	TRBV7-8	TGTGCCAGCAGCTTGACCTCAGGGGCCCATAATTCACCCCTCCACTTT	CASSLTSGAHNSPLHF
.	TRBJ1-1	TRBD1	TRBV24-1	TGTGCCACCACAGGGACAGCCGATTCTGAAGTTGTCTTT	CATTGTADSEVVF
many	TRBJ1-1	.	TRBV4-1	TGCGCCAGCAGCCAAGGGGCAGGGGTCTTAACTGAAGCTTTCTTT	CASSQGAGVLTEAFF
.	TRBJ1-5	.	TRBV27	TGTGCCAGCAGTCCCCATTCAAGTCAGCCCCAGCATTTT	CASSPHSSQPQHF
many	TRBJ2-7	.	TRBV11-2	TGTGCCAGCAGCTTATGGAGTTACGAGCAGTACTTC	CASSLWSYEQYF
many	TRBJ1-1	TRBD1	TRBV6-1	TGTGCCAGCAGTACCGGACAGGGGAGGGGGAACACTGAAGCTTTCTTT	CASSTGQGRGNTEAFF
few	TRBJ2-1	.	TRBV9	TGTGCCAGCAGCGTAGAGGGGGTGGGGGGGAATGAGCAGTTCTTC	CASSVEGVGGNEQFF
.	TRBJ2-5	.	TRBV9	TGTGCCAGCAGCAGAGCGGGTGCAGAGACCCAGTACTTC	CASSRAGAETQYF
few	TRBJ2-7	.	TRBV6-1	TGTGCCAGCAGTGAGGGGGACTGGGGTTACGAGCAGTACTTC	CASSEGDWGYEQYF
.	TRBJ2-1	TRBD2	TRBV14	TGTGCCAGCAGCCAAGGACTAGCGCACAATGAGCAGTTCTTC	CASSQGLAHNEQFF
many	TRBJ2-7	TRBD2	TRBV10-2	TGCGCCAGCAGCGGCGGGACTAGCGGGAGAGGGACCTACGAGCAGTACTTC	CASSGGTSGRGTYEQYF
.	TRBJ2-1	TRBD2	TRBV27	TGTGCCAGCAGTTTCGCGGGAGAGAGTGAGCAGTTCTTC	CASSFAGESEQFF
many	TRBJ2-7	TRBD1	TRBV12-3/TRBV12-4	TGTGCCAGCAGTTCTCGACAGGGTGGTGAGCAGTACTTC	CASSSRQGGEQYF
.	TRBJ2-2	TRBD1	TRBV27	TGTGCCTGCAAAGGGGGCTACACCGGGGAGCTGTTTTTT	CACKGGYTGELFF
once	TRBJ2-7	.	TRBV2	TGTGCCATCCTGACAGGTAGCTCCTACGAGCAGTACTTC	CAILTGSSYEQYF
many	TRBJ2-7	.	TRBV12-3/TRBV12-4	TGTGCCAGCAGTTTTGTTGGACAGCCATTCTCCTACGAGCAGTACTTC	CASSFVGQPFSYEQYF
few	TRBJ1-5	.	TRBV19	TGTGCCAGTAGTATAGGACTGACTTCCTATCAGCCCCAGCATTTT	CASSIGLTSYQPQHF
many	TRBJ2-2	.	TRBV7-3	TGTGCCAGCTCTGACCGTAGTGGATACGGGGAGCTGTTTTTT	CASSDRSGYGELFF
many	TRBJ1-2	.	TRBV6-1	TGTGCCAGCAGTGAAGCTTTAGGGCAGTACTATGGCTACACCTTC	CASSEALGQYYGYTF
.	TRBJ1-3	TRBD1	TRBV15	TGTGCCACCAGCAAGGACAGGGCAGTCCACACCATATATTTT	CATSKDRAVHTIYF
many	TRBJ2-1	TRBD2	TRBV7-8	TGTGCCAGCAGCGTGGGGGGGGACTGGCGATACAATGAGCAGTTCTTC	CASSVGGDWRYNEQFF
.	TRBJ1-5	.	TRBV7-9	TGTGCCAGCAGCCCAGGTGGAGTTGGCAATCAGCCCCAGCATTTT	CASSPGGVGNQPQHF
.	TRBJ2-5	TRBD2	TRBV3-1	TGTGCCAGCAGCCAAGAGAGATCGCCTAGCGGGGAACAAGAGACCCAGTACTTC	CASSQERSPSGEQETQYF
.	TRBJ1-2	.	TRBV12-5	TGTGCTAGTGGTTTTGGCGGGGCGGGTAACTATGGCTACACCTTC	CASGFGGAGNYGYTF
many	TRBJ1-2	TRBD1	TRBV6-6	TGTGCCAGCAGTTACCTGGGACAGGCGTATGGCTACACCTTC	CASSYLGQAYGYTF
many	TRBJ1-1	.	TRBV9	TGTGCCAGCAGTGCCGATGGGAACACTGAAGCTTTCTTT	CASSADGNTEAFF
.	TRBJ1-1	TRBD1	TRBV7-8	TGTGCCAGCAGACCACACAGGGGGCGCAGGAACACTGAAGCTTTCTTT	CASRPHRGRRNTEAFF
many	TRBJ1-6	TRBD1	TRBV12-3/TRBV12-4	TGTGCCAGCAGTTTATCCGGGACAGGGAATTCACCCCTCCACTTT	CASSLSGTGNSPLHF
.	TRBJ2-5	.	TRBV20-1	TGCAGTGCTAGCCGGGGGCGCAGGGAGACCCAATACTTC	CSASRGRRETQYF
many	TRBJ2-1	TRBD2	TRBV28	TGTGCCAGCAGGGTGGGGCTAGCGGGAGAGACCTACAATGAGCAGTTCTTC	CASRVGLAGETYNEQFF
many	TRBJ2-3	TRBD1	TRBV2	TGTGCCATCCAGGGGGCTGGGGCAGATACGCAGTATTTT	CAIQGAGADTQYF
many	TRBJ2-7	.	TRBV6-1	TGTGCCAGCAGTCTACAGGCCCGCTCCTACGAGCAGTACTTC	CASSLQARSYEQYF
many	TRBJ2-7	TRBD2	TRBV3-1	TGTGCCAGCAGCCCAACGGGACTAAAGGGCGAGCAGTACTTC	CASSPTGLKGEQYF
many	TRBJ1-2	.	TRBV7-2	TGTGCCAGCAGCTTAGTATCAGTACGGGATGGCTACACCTTC	CASSLVSVRDGYTF
many	TRBJ1-1	.	TRBV3-1	TGTGCCAGCGTTGCAGATATGAACACTGAAGCTTTCTTT	CASVADMNTEAFF
few	TRBJ2-7	TRBD2	TRBV20-1	TGCAGTGCTAGAGATGTGGTGACTAGCGGAGCCTACGAGCAGTACTTC	CSARDVVTSGAYEQYF
.	TRBJ1-5	TRBD1	TRBV18	TGTGCCAGCTCACCTCTGGACAGGGGAGGTCAGCCCCAGCATTTT	CASSPLDRGGQPQHF
many	TRBJ2-7	.	TRBV29-1	TGCAGCGTCGAAGGGTCAGAGGGCGGCGAGCAGTACTTC	CSVEGSEGGEQYF
many	TRBJ2-3	TRBD2	TRBV7-9	TGTGCCAGCAGCCGGGAGGGACTAGCTGACAGCACAGATACGCAGTATTTT	CASSREGLADSTDTQYF
many	TRBJ1-5	.	TRBV10-2	TGCGCCAGCAGGGCGGTGGGATTAAGCAATCAGCCCCAGCATTTT	CASRAVGLSNQPQHF
many	TRBJ1-1	.	TRBV20-1	TGCAGTGCTAGAGATATAGGACAGCTGAACACTGAAGCTTTCTTT	CSARDIGQLNTEAFF
many	TRBJ2-3	TRBD2	TRBV20-1	TGCAGTGCTAGACCTCTGGCGGGAGCAGATACGCAGTATTTT	CSARPLAGADTQYF
many	TRBJ2-1	.	TRBV3-1	TGTGCCAGCAGCCAGTTACACTATTACAATGAGCAGTTCTTC	CASSQLHYYNEQFF
.	TRBJ2-7	.	TRBV4-2	TGTGCCAGCAGCCAAGATGCTGCCGGCTCCTACGAGCAGTACTTC	CASSQDAAGSYEQYF
.	TRBJ2-7	TRBD2	TRBV20-1	TGCAGTGCAAGCCGACCCGGGGAGCGGGGAGCCTACGAGCAGTACTTC	CSASRPGERGAYEQYF
many	TRBJ2-1	.	TRBV7-9	TGTGCCAGCACCCCCTGGCGTTTCGGCAATGAGCAGTTCTTC	CASTPWRFGNEQFF
many	TRBJ2-2	TRBD2	TRBV12-3/TRBV12-4	TGTGCCAGCAGCAATAGCGGGAGGGGCACCGGGGAGCTGTTTTTT	CASSNSGRGTGELFF